These T cell receptor beta chains were read from a single sample in a study of a mutant IDH1 vaccine in newly diagnosed glioma. The antigens for these receptors are not known. Sequencing was performed with immunoSEQ multiplex PCR; in TCRdb, only in-frame clones are kept and a portion is missing. This table holds around 62,000 clones, over 75% found once. This material consisted of PBMCs, taken from a glioma patient whose treatment included an IDH1 peptide vaccine. The receptor set was obtained from a man between 35 and 55 years old with glioma. The CDR3 runs from the conserved cysteine through the conserved F or W. The D gene is left open where the match is weak. Size is omitted from some rows. Given values are once, few, many or a class for expanded clones.

V gene: TRBV6-6; D gene: .; J gene: TRBJ2-2; clone size: once; CDR3 DNA: TGTGCCAGCATCCTTGGTGACCGCGAGGAGCTGTTTTTT; CDR3 protein: CASILGDREELFF
V gene: TRBV19; D gene: TRBD1; J gene: TRBJ1-1; clone size: once; CDR3 DNA: TGTGCCAGTGCCGTCGCCAGGGGGAAGACTGAAGCTTTCTTT; CDR3 protein: CASAVARGKTEAFF
V gene: TRBV7-3; D gene: .; J gene: TRBJ1-1; clone size: once; CDR3 DNA: TGTGCCAGCAGCTGGGGATCCCTCTCGGCCGGGACTGAAGCTTTCTTT; CDR3 protein: CASSWGSLSAGTEAFF
V gene: TRBV6-1; D gene: .; J gene: TRBJ2-6; clone size: .; CDR3 DNA: TGTGCCAGCATTCGAAACTCTGGGGCCAACGTCCTGACTTTC; CDR3 protein: CASIRNSGANVLTF
V gene: TRBV9; D gene: TRBD2; J gene: TRBJ2-1; clone size: once; CDR3 DNA: TGTGCCAGCAGCGTAGCTACTAGCGGAGGCTACAATGAGCAGTTCTTC; CDR3 protein: CASSVATSGGYNEQFF
V gene: TRBV7-2; D gene: .; J gene: TRBJ2-5; clone size: .; CDR3 DNA: TGTGCCAGCAGCTTAAATCGACAGGCTGGGGAGACCCAGTACTTC; CDR3 protein: CASSLNRQAGETQYF
V gene: TRBV2; D gene: TRBD2; J gene: TRBJ2-5; clone size: .; CDR3 DNA: TGTGCCAGCAGTTTTATACCGGGACTAGCTCGGGAGACCCAGTACTTC; CDR3 protein: CASSFIPGLARETQYF
V gene: TRBV6-6; D gene: TRBD1; J gene: TRBJ2-2; clone size: .; CDR3 DNA: TGTGCCAGCGAAGACAGGGGGTACACCGGGGAGCTGTTTTTT; CDR3 protein: CASEDRGYTGELFF
V gene: TRBV5-4; D gene: .; J gene: TRBJ1-2; clone size: .; CDR3 DNA: TGTGCCAGCAGGGGGGGAGTATATGGCTACACCTTC; CDR3 protein: CASRGGVYGYTF
V gene: TRBV18; D gene: TRBD2; J gene: TRBJ2-3; clone size: .; CDR3 DNA: TGTGCCAGCTCACCACCATTTGCGGGACTAGCGGAAAGGGATACGCAGTATTTT; CDR3 protein: CASSPPFAGLAERDTQYF
V gene: TRBV30; D gene: .; J gene: TRBJ2-5; clone size: .; CDR3 DNA: TGTGCCTGGACCAAAAGATGGGAAGAGACCCAGTACTTC; CDR3 protein: CAWTKRWEETQYF
V gene: TRBV7-9; D gene: TRBD2; J gene: TRBJ2-2; clone size: .; CDR3 DNA: TGTGCCAGCAGCCTTAGCGGGAGGATTACCGGGGAGCTGTTTTTT; CDR3 protein: CASSLSGRITGELFF
V gene: TRBV29-1; D gene: .; J gene: TRBJ2-1; clone size: once; CDR3 DNA: TGCAGCGTTGAAGTTGCGGGGAATGAGCAGTTCTTC; CDR3 protein: CSVEVAGNEQFF
V gene: TRBV5-1; D gene: TRBD2; J gene: TRBJ2-7; clone size: once; CDR3 DNA: TGCGCCAGCAGCATTGGGGGGGGTGAGTCCTACGAGCAGTACTTC; CDR3 protein: CASSIGGGESYEQYF
V gene: TRBV7-9; D gene: TRBD2; J gene: TRBJ2-1; clone size: few; CDR3 DNA: TGTGCCAGCAGCCCCGGGACTAGGGCCTACAATGAGCAGTTCTTC; CDR3 protein: CASSPGTRAYNEQFF
V gene: TRBV19; D gene: .; J gene: TRBJ1-5; clone size: .; CDR3 DNA: TGTGCCAGTCTCCGGAATATAGGTGGCAATCAGCCCCAGCATTTT; CDR3 protein: CASLRNIGGNQPQHF
V gene: TRBV19; D gene: TRBD1; J gene: TRBJ2-6; clone size: .; CDR3 DNA: TGTGCCAGTAGTGCTACGGTTGACAGGGCCCTCCGAGGTGGGGCCAACGTCCTGACTTTC; CDR3 protein: CASSATVDRALRGGANVLTF
V gene: TRBV7-9; D gene: TRBD1; J gene: TRBJ1-4; clone size: .; CDR3 DNA: TGTGCCAGCAGCCTAACAGGGGGATATGGAGAAAAACTGTTTTTT; CDR3 protein: CASSLTGGYGEKLFF
V gene: TRBV7-2; D gene: TRBD1; J gene: TRBJ1-6; clone size: .; CDR3 DNA: TGTGCCAGCAGCTTATTTCAGGGGGCGAATTCACCCCTCCACTTT; CDR3 protein: CASSLFQGANSPLHF
V gene: TRBV10-3; D gene: TRBD2; J gene: TRBJ2-3; clone size: .; CDR3 DNA: TGTGCCATCAGTGAGTCGGGGGGGGGCACAGATACGCAGTATTTT; CDR3 protein: CAISESGGGTDTQYF
V gene: TRBV27; D gene: TRBD1; J gene: TRBJ2-4; clone size: .; CDR3 DNA: TGTGCCAGCAGTGGATGGGACAGGGGCCGGGACATTCAGTACTTC; CDR3 protein: CASSGWDRGRDIQYF
V gene: TRBV7-3; D gene: .; J gene: TRBJ1-4; clone size: .; CDR3 DNA: TGTGCCAGCAGCTTAGGTGGGGAACCTAATGAAAAACTGTTTTTT; CDR3 protein: CASSLGGEPNEKLFF
V gene: TRBV6-6; D gene: .; J gene: TRBJ1-3; clone size: .; CDR3 DNA: TGTGCCAGCAGTCCGGCGGGGGCGCGAGGAAACACCATATATTTT; CDR3 protein: CASSPAGARGNTIYF
V gene: TRBV6-5; D gene: TRBD1; J gene: TRBJ1-2; clone size: .; CDR3 DNA: TGTGCCAGCAGTTACGGGACAGGGGGCTACACCTTC; CDR3 protein: CASSYGTGGYTF
V gene: TRBV7-2; D gene: .; J gene: TRBJ1-3; clone size: .; CDR3 DNA: TGTGCCAGCAGCTCAGTTGGAAACACCATATATTTT; CDR3 protein: CASSSVGNTIYF
V gene: TRBV27; D gene: TRBD1; J gene: TRBJ2-7; clone size: .; CDR3 DNA: TGTGCCAGCAGTCGCCGGGACAGGGGGCACGAGCAGTACTTC; CDR3 protein: CASSRRDRGHEQYF
V gene: TRBV19; D gene: TRBD2; J gene: TRBJ2-3; clone size: once; CDR3 DNA: TGTGCCAGTTCGCCGGGGGGGACCGATTGGGATACGCAGTATTTT; CDR3 protein: CASSPGGTDWDTQYF
V gene: TRBV7-2; D gene: TRBD1; J gene: TRBJ2-7; clone size: .; CDR3 DNA: TGTGCCAGCAGCCCCGCGGGACAGGGGGCGCGCCACGAGCAGTACTTC; CDR3 protein: CASSPAGQGARHEQYF
V gene: TRBV7-9; D gene: .; J gene: TRBJ1-2; clone size: .; CDR3 DNA: TGTGCCAGCAGCTCAAGCGGCCCGAACTATGGCTACACCTTC; CDR3 protein: CASSSSGPNYGYTF
V gene: TRBV19; D gene: TRBD1; J gene: TRBJ1-5; clone size: .; CDR3 DNA: TGTGCCAGTAGAATCGGGACAGCCACAAATCAGCCCCAGCATTTT; CDR3 protein: CASRIGTATNQPQHF
V gene: TRBV7-2; D gene: .; J gene: TRBJ1-1; clone size: .; CDR3 DNA: TGTGCCAGCAGCTTATCTTTTCAGGGCGGGAACACTGAAGCTTTCTTT; CDR3 protein: CASSLSFQGGNTEAFF
V gene: TRBV28; D gene: .; J gene: TRBJ2-1; clone size: .; CDR3 DNA: TGTGCCAGCAGTGGTTCGACAGCCAGCTCCTACAATGAGCAGTTCTTC; CDR3 protein: CASSGSTASSYNEQFF
V gene: TRBV18; D gene: .; J gene: TRBJ2-2; clone size: .; CDR3 DNA: TGTGCCAGCTCACCATATTACGGGAGAGCGGCGAACACCGGGGAGCTGTTTTTT; CDR3 protein: CASSPYYGRAANTGELFF
V gene: TRBV21-1; D gene: .; J gene: TRBJ2-7; clone size: .; CDR3 DNA: TGTGCCAGCAGAATCCTCTCCCGGGAGTCCCACTACGAGCAGTACTTC; CDR3 protein: CASRILSRESHYEQYF
V gene: TRBV28; D gene: .; J gene: TRBJ1-2; clone size: .; CDR3 DNA: TGTGCCAGCAAGCCTCTACGTGACGGTGGCTACACCTTC; CDR3 protein: CASKPLRDGGYTF
V gene: TRBV28; D gene: .; J gene: TRBJ2-5; clone size: .; CDR3 DNA: TGTGCAAGCCGACCCGGGGGATGGGAGACCCAGTACTTC; CDR3 protein: CASRPGGWETQYF
V gene: TRBV5-4; D gene: .; J gene: TRBJ1-2; clone size: .; CDR3 DNA: TGTGCCAGCAGCTTTGGGCTTCTCGTCTATGGCTACACCTTC; CDR3 protein: CASSFGLLVYGYTF
V gene: TRBV6-1; D gene: .; J gene: TRBJ1-2; clone size: .; CDR3 DNA: TGTGCCAGCAGTGAATTTATAGGCGGCGGGAGCTATGGCTACACCTTC; CDR3 protein: CASSEFIGGGSYGYTF
V gene: TRBV7-2; D gene: .; J gene: TRBJ1-6; clone size: .; CDR3 DNA: TGTGCCAGCAGCTTAGCTGGGCCACCAAATTCACCCCTCCACTTT; CDR3 protein: CASSLAGPPNSPLHF
V gene: TRBV6-5; D gene: .; J gene: TRBJ2-1; clone size: .; CDR3 DNA: TGTGCCAGCAGTCTCGGGCTAGCGAGCTACAATGAGCAGTTCTTC; CDR3 protein: CASSLGLASYNEQFF
V gene: TRBV5-1; D gene: TRBD1; J gene: TRBJ2-6; clone size: .; CDR3 DNA: TGCGCCAGCAGCTTACTCGGACAGGGAGCTGGGGCCAACGTCCTGACTTTC; CDR3 protein: CASSLLGQGAGANVLTF
V gene: TRBV7-8; D gene: .; J gene: TRBJ1-2; clone size: .; CDR3 DNA: TGTGCCAGCAGCTTAGAAAGCCCTGGTCCGGGGGCGAACTATGGCTACACCTTC; CDR3 protein: CASSLESPGPGANYGYTF
V gene: TRBV29-1; D gene: .; J gene: TRBJ1-2; clone size: few; CDR3 DNA: TGCAGCGTCGAGCTATCCGACCTTGGCTACACCTTC; CDR3 protein: CSVELSDLGYTF
V gene: TRBV25-1; D gene: TRBD2; J gene: TRBJ2-7; clone size: .; CDR3 DNA: TGTGCCAGCAGCTTCGGGACTAGCGGCTACGAGCAGTACTTC; CDR3 protein: CASSFGTSGYEQYF
V gene: TRBV6-5; D gene: .; J gene: TRBJ1-3; clone size: .; CDR3 DNA: TGTGCCAGCAGCCGACAGGCGCTTGGACACACCATATATTTT; CDR3 protein: CASSRQALGHTIYF
V gene: TRBV7-2; D gene: .; J gene: TRBJ2-7; clone size: .; CDR3 DNA: TGTGCCAGCAGCGCCGGCGGTGGGCTAGCGCCTTACGAGCAGTACTTC; CDR3 protein: CASSAGGGLAPYEQYF
V gene: TRBV10-3; D gene: TRBD1; J gene: TRBJ1-2; clone size: .; CDR3 DNA: TGTGCCATCCTCTCGGGACAGGACTATGGCTACACCTTC; CDR3 protein: CAILSGQDYGYTF
V gene: TRBV6-5; D gene: .; J gene: TRBJ1-3; clone size: .; CDR3 DNA: TGTGCCAGCAGTTACAGCTCTGGAAACACCATATATTTT; CDR3 protein: CASSYSSGNTIYF
V gene: TRBV4-3; D gene: TRBD1; J gene: TRBJ1-4; clone size: .; CDR3 DNA: TGCGCCAGCAGCCAAGATTTGCAGGGGGCAGGAAAACTGTTTTTT; CDR3 protein: CASSQDLQGAGKLFF
V gene: TRBV28; D gene: .; J gene: TRBJ2-2; clone size: .; CDR3 DNA: TGTGCCAGCAGTCTCCTTCGGGAGAGCAACACCGGGGAGCTGTTTTTT; CDR3 protein: CASSLLRESNTGELFF
V gene: TRBV25-1; D gene: .; J gene: TRBJ1-2; clone size: .; CDR3 DNA: TGTGCCAGCAGTGATCGGCTTGCACTCTATGGCTACACCTTC; CDR3 protein: CASSDRLALYGYTF
V gene: TRBV7-2; D gene: TRBD2; J gene: TRBJ2-5; clone size: .; CDR3 DNA: TGTGCCAGCAGCCCGGGGGGACTAGCAGAGACCCAGTACTTC; CDR3 protein: CASSPGGLAETQYF
V gene: TRBV7-9; D gene: TRBD1; J gene: TRBJ2-1; clone size: .; CDR3 DNA: TGTGCCAGCAGCTTAGCGTATTGGGACAGGGCCCTCAATGAGCAGTTCTTC; CDR3 protein: CASSLAYWDRALNEQFF
V gene: TRBV19; D gene: .; J gene: TRBJ1-2; clone size: .; CDR3 DNA: TGTGCCAGTAGTACACGACAGAACCGAGACCTCTATGGCTACACCTTC; CDR3 protein: CASSTRQNRDLYGYTF
V gene: TRBV5-6; D gene: .; J gene: TRBJ1-2; clone size: .; CDR3 DNA: TGTGCCAGCAGCTTGTGGCTGACCCCTGGAGGGAACTATGGCTACACCTTC; CDR3 protein: CASSLWLTPGGNYGYTF
V gene: TRBV5-6; D gene: .; J gene: TRBJ1-2; clone size: once; CDR3 DNA: TGTGCCAGCAGCGGGGGCTGGGGCTATGGCTACACCTTC; CDR3 protein: CASSGGWGYGYTF
V gene: TRBV6-5; D gene: .; J gene: TRBJ1-3; clone size: .; CDR3 DNA: TGTGCCAGCAGTTACTCGGGAGGCACCATATATTTT; CDR3 protein: CASSYSGGTIYF
V gene: TRBV28; D gene: TRBD1; J gene: TRBJ1-1; clone size: .; CDR3 DNA: TGTGCCAGCGGCTTACAGGGGGTGGGGAACACTGAAGCTTTCTTT; CDR3 protein: CASGLQGVGNTEAFF
V gene: TRBV4-2; D gene: .; J gene: TRBJ1-2; clone size: .; CDR3 DNA: TGTGCCAGCAGCCCCAGCGTACGCGCCGATGGTCCTGGCTACACCTTC; CDR3 protein: CASSPSVRADGPGYTF
V gene: TRBV7-8; D gene: .; J gene: TRBJ1-1; clone size: few; CDR3 DNA: TGTGCCAGCAGCTCCACGGGACGGCTGAACACTGAAGCTTTCTTT; CDR3 protein: CASSSTGRLNTEAFF